The 9 T cell receptor beta chains listed next were all sequenced from one sample in a study of STAT5B mutations in CD4+ large granular lymphocyte leukemia. Libraries were prepared by immunoSEQ multiplex PCR; TCRdb keeps only in-frame clonotypes and omits some of them. In the table there are more than 25,000 clones, around 86% of which are singletons. Sequenced material: CD4+ T cells from blood buffy coats. The source is a human donor in good health.

The V gene is TRBV29-1, the J gene TRBJ1-2; D is perhaps TRBD1 (6 bases). CDR1 is SQVTM, CDR2 ANQGSEA, per germline. V was clipped by 3 bases and J by 2 bases, with 13 bases between them. CDR3 length equals 14 residues. CDR3 nucleotides: TGCAGCGTTGACCCGGGACAACAGAACTATGGCTACACCTTC. This encodes CSVDPGQQNYGYTF.

The chain employs TRBV4-1 and TRBJ2-6, with 8 bases that match TRBD2. The V and J ends lost 8 bases and 3 bases, in that order; junction bases with no gene match: 9. Germline assignment: CDR1 MGHRA and CDR2 YSYEKL. The CDR3 runs 16 residues. The CDR3: CASRGGGWFGANVLTF. CDR3 coding DNA: TGCGCCAGCCGGGGGGGAGGGTGGTTTGGGGCCAACGTCCTGACTTTC.

This clone was detected once. The chain joins TRBV7-9 to TRBJ2-2; no clear D gene. Germline V gives CDR1 SEHNR, CDR2 FQNEAQ (reference sequence). The CDR3 runs to 15 residues. The V and J ends lost 3 bases and 4 bases respectively, with 12 bases between them. CDR3 sequence (DNA): TGTGCCAGCAGCTTCGGTACAACCGGCACCGGGGAGCTGTTTTTT. It codes for CASSFGTTGTGELFF. The variable domain in full, completed from reference TRBV7-9 and TRBJ2-2, reads DTGVSQNPRHKITKRGQNVTFRCDPISEHNRLYWYRQTLGQGPEFLTYFQNEAQLEKSRLLSDRFSAERPKGSFSTLEIQRTEQGDSAMYLCASSFGTTGTGELFFGEGSRLTVL.

The CDR3 spells CASRLLGGGETQYF. The CDR3 nucleotides are TGTGCCAGCAGACTGTTGGGGGGAGGGGAGACCCAGTACTTC. This chain uses TRBV28 with TRBJ2-5; 7 nucleotides agree with TRBD2. From germline, CDR1 is MDHEN and CDR2 SYDVKM. The CDR3 covers 14 residues. Losses at the gene ends were 6 bases for V and 5 bases for J; bases not matched to a gene: 9. Full variable domain (rest looked up from reference TRBV28 and TRBJ2-5): DVKVTQSSRYLVKRTGEKVFLECVQDMDHENMFWYRQDPGLGLRLIYFSYDVKMKEKGDIPEGYSVSREKKERFSLILESASTNQTSMYLCASRLLGGGETQYFGPGTRLLVL.

A few counts support this clone. The rearrangement joins TRBV5-4 to TRBJ1-2, with D maybe TRBD1 (5 bases). Germline V gives CDR1 SGHNT, CDR2 YYREEE (reference sequence). There are 12 residues in the CDR3. Trimming removed 6 bases from V and 7 bases from J, with 13 bases in between. The CDR3 reads CASTRLGVGYTF. CDR3 bases: TGTGCCAGCACCCGGCTGGGGGTTGGCTACACCTTC. The full variable domain, in which reference TRBV5-4 and TRBJ1-2 provide the parts outside the CDR3, is ETGVTQSPTHLIKTRGQQVTLRCSSQSGHNTVSWYQQALGQGPQFIFQYYREEENGRGNFPPRFSGLQFPNYSSELNVNALELDDSALYLCASTRLGVGYTFGSGTRLTVV.

The V and J genes are TRBV4-3 and TRBJ2-5; no definite D call. V was shortened by 4 bases and J by 5 bases, with 11 bases between the two germline ends. The CDR3 has 13 amino acids. Germline lookup yields CDR1 LGHNA and CDR2 YSLEER. The CDR3 nucleotides read TGCGCCAGCAGCCCTTCGTTCGAGGAGACCCAGTACTTC. Translation: CASSPSFEETQYF.

DNA of the CDR3: TGTGCCAGCAGCCGTCAATATACTAGCACAGATACGCAGTATTTT. The encoded protein is CASSRQYTSTDTQYF. V usage is TRBV7-6 and J usage is TRBJ2-3; D is unresolved. V lost 5 bases and J lost 0, with 12 bases in between. Looked up from germline, CDR1 is SGHVS and CDR2 is FNYEAQ. The CDR3 extends over 15 amino acids.

This chain uses TRBV6-6 with TRBJ2-1, with 8 bases fitting TRBD1. J lost 3 bases, V lost 5 bases, and 6 bases had no gene match. In germline, CDR1 is MNHNY, CDR2 SVGAGI (reference sequence). The CDR3 loop spans 15 amino acids. The CDR3 is CASSDQGAVYNEQFF. The CDR3 region has the DNA TGTGCCAGCAGTGACCAGGGGGCTGTCTACAATGAGCAGTTCTTC.

In this sample, this clone turned up once. The CDR3 sequence: CASGEGRRSPLHF. The CDR3 bases are TGTGCCAGCGGGGAAGGGAGGAGATCACCCCTCCACTTT. V is TRBV11-3 and J is TRBJ1-6; no firm D call. The V end was cut by 8 bases, the J end by 10 bases, with 15 bases between. Germline CDR1 and CDR2: SGHNT and YENEEA. This CDR3 spans 13 amino acids.